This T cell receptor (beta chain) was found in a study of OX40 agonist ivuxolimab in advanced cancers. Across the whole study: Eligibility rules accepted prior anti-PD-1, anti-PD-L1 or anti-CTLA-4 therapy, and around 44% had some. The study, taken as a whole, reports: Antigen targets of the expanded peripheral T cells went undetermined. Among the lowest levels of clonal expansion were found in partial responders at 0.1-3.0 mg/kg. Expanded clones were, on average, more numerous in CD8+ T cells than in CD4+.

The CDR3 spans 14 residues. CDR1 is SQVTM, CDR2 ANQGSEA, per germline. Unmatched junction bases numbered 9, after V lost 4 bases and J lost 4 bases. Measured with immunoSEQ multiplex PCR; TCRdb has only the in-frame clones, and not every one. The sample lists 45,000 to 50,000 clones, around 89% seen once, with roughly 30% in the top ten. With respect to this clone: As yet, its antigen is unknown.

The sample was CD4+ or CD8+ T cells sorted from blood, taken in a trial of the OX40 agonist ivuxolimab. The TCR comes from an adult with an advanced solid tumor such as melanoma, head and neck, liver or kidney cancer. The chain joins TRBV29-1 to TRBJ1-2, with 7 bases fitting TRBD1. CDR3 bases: TGCAGCGTTGTCGAACGGGACAGCTTCTATGGCTACACCTTC. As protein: CSVVERDSFYGYTF.